The source of this T cell receptor (beta chain) is a study of cytomegalovirus exposure and HLA in healthy donors. Regarding the study as a whole: Both high specificity and high sensitivity reportedly marked the classifier's diagnosis of cytomegalovirus status. Associated with HLA alleles at 0.05 false discovery rate in a later analysis were around 17,000 TCR beta sequences.

A multiplex PCR was run with 60 Vbeta primers and 13 Jbeta primers. Sequencing was performed with immunoSEQ multiplex PCR; in TCRdb, only in-frame clones are kept and a portion is missing. The table shows nearly 200,000 clones, with 82% occurring only once. Trimming took 0 bases from V and 3 from J, leaving 6 bases between them. This CDR3 spans 13 amino acids. The germline CDR1 and CDR2 sequences are KGHSH and LQKENI. Points on this clone: What it binds is not known.

This receptor was identified in a boy younger than 10 in good health and CMV-seronegative. The J gene is TRBJ2-7, the V gene TRBV18; a weak D match, TRBD2 (6 bases). Sequencing was carried out using PBMCs. Written as DNA, the CDR3 is TGTGCCAGCTCACCACCGGACTACTACGAGCAGTACTTC. It yields the protein CASSPPDYYEQYF.